A selection of T cell receptor beta chains follows, all from one sample in a study of identical twins. One entry per CDR3 protein results from TCRdb running MiXCR on the 5' RACE reads. The profile shows about 900,000 distinct CDR3 sequences, 10% to 15% of them singletons. This sample was shared with a second study, whose subject was yellow fever vaccine responses in identical twins.

Specimen: PBMCs. Receptor source: a young woman in good health. Both conserved end residues are part of each CDR3. D genes are given only for firm matches. The size field is filled for only some rows; it gives once, few, many or a size class.

cdr3_nt cdr3_aa v_call clone_size d_call j_call
TGTGCCAGCAGTTTGGCCCGCAGCACAGATACGCAGTATTTT CASSLARSTDTQYF TRBV27 many - TRBJ2-3
TGTGCCAGCAGTTGGGGACAGGCAACTAATGAAAAACTGTTTTTT CASSWGQATNEKLFF TRBV28 - TRBD1 TRBJ1-4
TGCAGTGGCCACACCGGATGGCCTTCACCCCTCCACTTT CSGHTGWPSPLHF TRBV20-1 few - TRBJ1-6
TGTGCCAGCAGTCGTAGAGCCCGCGGGCTAGCGGAGGCCTTCAATGAGCAGTTCTTC CASSRRARGLAEAFNEQFF TRBV9 - TRBD2 TRBJ2-1
TGTGCCATCCAGGGAAGCAATCAGCCCCAGCATTTT CAIQGSNQPQHF TRBV10-3 many - TRBJ1-5
TGCGCCAGCAGACAACTATCTAGCGGGCCGAACACCGGGGAGCTGTTTTTT CASRQLSSGPNTGELFF TRBV5-1 many TRBD2 TRBJ2-2
TGTGCCATCAGTGATCCGGGACAGGGTTTGTTGAATGAGCAGTTCTTC CAISDPGQGLLNEQFF TRBV10-3 few TRBD1 TRBJ2-1
TGTGCCAGCAGTTACTCGATACAGGGGAGCACCGGGGAGCGGTCTTTT CASSYSIQGSTGERSF TRBV6-5 - TRBD1 TRBJ2-2
TGTGCCAGCAGCTTAGATTCGGCCTCCGGTGTCGCTTTCTTT CASSLDSASGVAFF TRBV11-3 - - TRBJ1-1
TGTGCCAGCAGTGAGGGAGCGGGAGGATTGGAGACCCAGTACTTC CASSEGAGGLETQYF TRBV2 few TRBD2 TRBJ2-5
TGTGCCAGCCTTGGGAGCGGGAGAACGGATCCATCCTACGAGCAGTACTTC CASLGSGRTDPSYEQYF TRBV28 - TRBD2 TRBJ2-7
TGTGCCAGCAGCTTGAAGGGGCCGGGTGAGATGGATACGCAGTATTTT CASSLKGPGEMDTQYF TRBV7-9 - - TRBJ2-3
TGTGCCAGCCAAGGGACTAGCGGGAGGGCCAATGTTTACAATGAGCAGTTCTTC CASQGTSGRANVYNEQFF TRBV28 - TRBD2 TRBJ2-1
TGCAGCGTTGGGGGGGACAGGGTCGGTCAGCCCCAGCATTTT CSVGGDRVGQPQHF TRBV29-1 many TRBD1 TRBJ1-5
TGTGCCAGCAGTTCCTGGACAGGGGAAGAGACCCAGTACTTC CASSSWTGEETQYF TRBV12-3/TRBV12-4 many TRBD1 TRBJ2-5
TGTGCCAGCTCACCTTTTTTGGTGAATCCGCACAATGAGCAGTTCTTC CASSPFLVNPHNEQFF TRBV18 few - TRBJ2-1
TGTGCCACCAGTGATCCCGGACTAGCGGGAGGGCGGACCGGGGAGCTGTTTTTT CATSDPGLAGGRTGELFF TRBV24-1 - TRBD2 TRBJ2-2
TGCAGCGTTGAAGGACTAGCTGGGTACGAGCAGTACTTC CSVEGLAGYEQYF TRBV29-1 few TRBD2 TRBJ2-7
TGCGCCAGCAGCTTGGGGGGGGGGCTGCACACAGATACGCAGTATTTT CASSLGGGLHTDTQYF TRBV5-1 few - TRBJ2-3
TGCGCCAGCAGCTTGACGCAACAGGGGGCGGCCAAAAACATTCAGTACTTC CASSLTQQGAAKNIQYF TRBV5-1 few TRBD1 TRBJ2-4
TGTGCCAGCAGAAGTGGAGTCTTAGACGGGGAGCTGTTTTTT CASRSGVLDGELFF TRBV3-1 - - TRBJ2-2
TGTGCCAGCAGTTCAAAGAAGACAGGCTCCAATCAGCCCCAGCATTTT CASSSKKTGSNQPQHF TRBV28 few - TRBJ1-5
TGCAGTGCTAGAGATAGGAGGGTGAGCTCCTACAATGAGCAGTTCTTC CSARDRRVSSYNEQFF TRBV20-1 few - TRBJ2-1
TGCAGCGTTGGGTGGGCAGCGAACACCGGGGAGCTGTTTTTT CSVGWAANTGELFF TRBV29-1 few - TRBJ2-2
TGTGCCAGCAGCAGCACCCGGGACAGGGGAAAGAACACTGAAGCTTTCTTT CASSSTRDRGKNTEAFF TRBV7-9 few TRBD1 TRBJ1-1
TGTGCCACCAGTGATTTGGGGCGGGAGGATGAGCAGTTCTTC CATSDLGREDEQFF TRBV24-1 few TRBD2 TRBJ2-1
TGTGCCAGCAGTTACTCGGCGGGAGGCGACGAGCAGTACTTC CASSYSAGGDEQYF TRBV6-5 - TRBD2 TRBJ2-7
TGTGCCACCAGCAGCGGGGCCTTACTAGCGGGAGGGGGTAATGAGCAGTTCTTC CATSSGALLAGGGNEQFF TRBV15 - TRBD2 TRBJ2-1
TGCAGCGTTCTAAAGCGGGACGGTAAAGAGACCCAGTACTTC CSVLKRDGKETQYF TRBV29-1 - TRBD2 TRBJ2-5
TGCGCCAGCAAGGGCCCTACCTACAATGAGCAGTTCTTC CASKGPTYNEQFF TRBV5-1 few - TRBJ2-1
TGTGCCAGCAGCTTAATTGGCGCCTCCTGGGGGAATGAGCAGTTCTTC CASSLIGASWGNEQFF TRBV7-2 - - TRBJ2-1
TGTGCCAGCAGGATCACCCTGGGCAAGTACAACAATGAGCAGTTCTTC CASRITLGKYNNEQFF TRBV12-3/TRBV12-4 many - TRBJ2-1
TGTGCCAGCAGCGTAGATGGCGACAATGAGCAGTTCTTC CASSVDGDNEQFF TRBV9 - - TRBJ2-1
TGTGCCAGCAGCTTAGTTGAGTTCGAGACCCAGTACTTC CASSLVEFETQYF TRBV7-2 - - TRBJ2-5
TGTGCCAGCAGCTACCCACCCCCCCTGGCTGCAGATACGCAGTATTTT CASSYPPPLAADTQYF TRBV7-9 few - TRBJ2-3
TGTGCCATCAGTGAGGTCGCGGACGAGCAGTACTTC CAISEVADEQYF TRBV10-3 many - TRBJ2-7
TGTGCCAGCAGACCACCGACGGGAGAGCCCTACACCTTC CASRPPTGEPYTF TRBV7-9 - - TRBJ1-2
TGCGCCAGCAGCCACTACCCCCCGACTAGCGGCATCTACAATGAGCAGTTCTTC CASSHYPPTSGIYNEQFF TRBV4-1 few TRBD2 TRBJ2-1
TGTGCCAGCAGCCTACAGGGAGATGAGCAGTTCTTC CASSLQGDEQFF TRBV28 many - TRBJ2-1
TGTGCCAGCAGCGTTACCGGGACAGGGGCCACCATCAATTCACCCCTCCACTTT CASSVTGTGATINSPLHF TRBV5-5 few TRBD1 TRBJ1-6
TGTGCCAGCAGCCCGTCTTTTAGTTTAGAGCAGTTCTTC CASSPSFSLEQFF TRBV14 few - TRBJ2-1
TGTGCCAGCAGCGTAGGTTCCAGGACAGGCGGGGAGACCCAGTACTTC CASSVGSRTGGETQYF TRBV9 - TRBD1 TRBJ2-5
TGCAGCGTTGAAGACGGCACAGATACGCAGTATTTT CSVEDGTDTQYF TRBV29-1 many - TRBJ2-3
TGTGCCAGCAGTTTTTTTAAGACGGCTGAAGCTTTCTTT CASSFFKTAEAFF TRBV12-3/TRBV12-4 - - TRBJ1-1
TGTGCCAGCAGTTTAGGTGTCGGAGCGGGAATAAGCACAGATACGCAGTATTTT CASSLGVGAGISTDTQYF TRBV12-3/TRBV12-4 - TRBD2 TRBJ2-3
TGTGCCATCAGTGCCCCGACTAGCGGGACGCTCTTCTACGAGCAGTACTTC CAISAPTSGTLFYEQYF TRBV10-3 few TRBD2 TRBJ2-7
TGTGCCAGCAGTTGGGTAGCGGGAAGTGAGCAGTTCTTC CASSWVAGSEQFF TRBV28 - TRBD2 TRBJ2-1
TGTGCCAGCAGTTACCACCCTGCGACAGGCCCCCCGAACACTGAAGCTTTCTTT CASSYHPATGPPNTEAFF TRBV6-5 - - TRBJ1-1